There are many counts of the clone carrying this T cell receptor beta chain. What it recognizes is unknown. Distinct nucleotide sequences in the sample also encode this CDR3. The data stem from a study of shared clonotypes between healthy human individuals. General observations from the study: Only blood was sampled; tissue repertoires likely differ.

Germline V gene lookup returns CDR1 MNHNS and CDR2 SASEGT. V lost 7 bases, J lost 6 bases, and 18 bases lay in between. CDR3 size: 15 residues. Assay used: immunoSEQ multiplex PCR; TCRdb lists only in-frame clones, some missing. The profile shows roughly 490,000 clones, 75% to 85% of them singletons. Sample: PBMCs. The chain has TRBV6-1 and TRBJ2-2, with TRBD2 as a possible D gene (6 bases). The sequence came from a middle-aged woman in good health. Some clones in this sample may be carry-over from other donors' samples. The CDR3, as DNA: TGTGCCAGCAATTCCGGGGAGGCTCCCCCCGGGGAGCTGTTTTTT. It codes for CASNSGEAPPGELFF.